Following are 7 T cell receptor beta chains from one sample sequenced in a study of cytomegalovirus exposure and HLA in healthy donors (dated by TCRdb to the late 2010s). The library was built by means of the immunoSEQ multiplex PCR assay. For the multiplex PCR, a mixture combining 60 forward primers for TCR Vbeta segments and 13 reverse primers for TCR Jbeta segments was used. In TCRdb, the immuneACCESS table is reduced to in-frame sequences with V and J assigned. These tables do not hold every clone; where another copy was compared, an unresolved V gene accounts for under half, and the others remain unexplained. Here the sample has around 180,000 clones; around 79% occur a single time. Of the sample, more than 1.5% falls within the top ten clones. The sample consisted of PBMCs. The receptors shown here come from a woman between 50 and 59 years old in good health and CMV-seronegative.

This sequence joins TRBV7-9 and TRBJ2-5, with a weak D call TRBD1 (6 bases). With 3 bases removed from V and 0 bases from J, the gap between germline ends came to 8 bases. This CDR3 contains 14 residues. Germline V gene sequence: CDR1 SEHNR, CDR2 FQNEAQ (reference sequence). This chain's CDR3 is CASSFGQNQETQYF. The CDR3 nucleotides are TGTGCCAGCAGCTTTGGACAGAACCAAGAGACCCAGTACTTC. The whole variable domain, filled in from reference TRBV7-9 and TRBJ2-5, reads DTGVSQNPRHKITKRGQNVTFRCDPISEHNRLYWYRQTLGQGPEFLTYFQNEAQLEKSRLLSDRFSAERPKGSFSTLEIQRTEQGDSAMYLCASSFGQNQETQYFGPGTRLLVL.

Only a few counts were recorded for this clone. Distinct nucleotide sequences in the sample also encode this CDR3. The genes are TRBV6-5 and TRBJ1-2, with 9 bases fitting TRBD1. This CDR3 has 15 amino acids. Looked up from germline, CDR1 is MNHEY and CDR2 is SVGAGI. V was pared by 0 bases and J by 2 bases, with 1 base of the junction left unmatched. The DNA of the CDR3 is TGTGCCAGCAGTTACTCTGGGACAGGGAACTATGGCTACACCTTC. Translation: CASSYSGTGNYGYTF.

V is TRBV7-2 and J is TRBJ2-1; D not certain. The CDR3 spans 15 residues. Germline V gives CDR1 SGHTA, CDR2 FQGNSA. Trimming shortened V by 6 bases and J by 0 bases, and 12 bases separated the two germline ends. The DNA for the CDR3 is TGTGCCAGCAGTTGGGCACCGGTCTCCTACAATGAGCAGTTCTTC. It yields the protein CASSWAPVSYNEQFF.

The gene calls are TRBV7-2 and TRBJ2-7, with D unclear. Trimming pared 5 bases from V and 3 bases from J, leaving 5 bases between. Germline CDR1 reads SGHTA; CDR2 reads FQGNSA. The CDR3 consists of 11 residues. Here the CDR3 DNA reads TGTGCCAGCAGCCTTAACTACGAGCAGTACTTC. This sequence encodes CASSLNYEQYF. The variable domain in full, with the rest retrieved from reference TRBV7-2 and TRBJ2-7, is GAGVSQSPSNKVTEKGKDVELRCDPISGHTALYWYRQSLGQGLEFLIYFQGNSAPDKSGLPSDRFSAERTGGSVSTLTIQRTQQEDSAVYLCASSLNYEQYFGPGTRLTVT.

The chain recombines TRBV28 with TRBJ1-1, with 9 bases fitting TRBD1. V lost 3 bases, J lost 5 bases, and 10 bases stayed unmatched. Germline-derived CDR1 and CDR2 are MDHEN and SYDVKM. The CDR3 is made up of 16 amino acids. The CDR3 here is CASSFSVDRGRTEAFF. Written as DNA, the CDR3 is TGTGCCAGCAGTTTTTCGGTGGACAGGGGACGGACTGAAGCTTTCTTT.

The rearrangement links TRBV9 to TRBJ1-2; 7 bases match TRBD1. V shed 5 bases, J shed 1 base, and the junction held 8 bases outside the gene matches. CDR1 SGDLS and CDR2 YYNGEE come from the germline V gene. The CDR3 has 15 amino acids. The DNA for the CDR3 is TGTGCCAGCAGTCGACAGGGCGCGGGTAACTATGGCTACACCTTC. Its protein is CASSRQGAGNYGYTF.

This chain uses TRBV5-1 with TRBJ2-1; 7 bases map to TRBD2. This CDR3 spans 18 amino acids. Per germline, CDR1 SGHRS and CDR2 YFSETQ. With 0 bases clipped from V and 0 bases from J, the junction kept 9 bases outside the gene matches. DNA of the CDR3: TGCGCCAGCAGCTTGGAATTTAGCGGGTCCACCTCCTACAATGAGCAGTTCTTC. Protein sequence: CASSLEFSGSTSYNEQFF.